The 20 T cell receptor beta chains listed next were all sequenced from one sample in a study of blood T cell repertoires in COVID-19. The repertoire was sequenced with immunoSEQ multiplex PCR; TCRdb's copy has only in-frame clones and lacks some. This repertoire shows some 120,000 clones, 92% found once; its top ten account for about 2%. The sample consisted of peripheral blood. These receptors all come from a man in his forties or fifties with COVID-19, enrolled during active disease.

The chain combines TRBV6-1 with TRBJ1-2; 10 nucleotides align to TRBD1. V trimming: 3 bases; J trimming: 7 bases; junction bases outside the gene matches: 11. Germline CDR1 is MNHNS and CDR2 is SASEGT. CDR3 length: 16 residues. The CDR3 coding sequence is TGTGCCAGCAGTGAGTATGCCGGGACAGGGGATTTTGGCTACACCTTC. Translating it yields CASSEYAGTGDFGYTF.

The chain employs TRBV27 and TRBJ2-5, with TRBD1 matching over 9 bases. Germline CDR1 and CDR2: MNHEY and SMNVEV (reference sequence). V trimming: 5 bases; J trimming: 4 bases; junction bases outside the gene matches: 5. This CDR3 is built from 14 residues. The chain's CDR3 is CASSPWTGAETQYF. CDR3 in DNA: TGTGCCAGCAGTCCCTGGACAGGGGCAGAGACCCAGTACTTC.

This rearrangement joins TRBV5-6 to TRBJ1-4; 10 nucleotides agree with TRBD1. The length of the CDR3 is 15 residues. CDR1 and CDR2 from the germline V gene are SGHDT and YYEEEE. V lost 4 bases and J lost 6; bases outside the gene matches: 6. The CDR3 here is CASSRRQGAHEKLFF. CDR3 DNA: TGTGCCAGCAGCAGACGACAGGGGGCGCATGAAAAACTGTTTTTT.

The V and J genes are TRBV6-1 and TRBJ1-2; possible D gene TRBD1, 5 bases. V lost 0 bases and J 4 bases, leaving 12 bases between the germline ends. Germline assignment: CDR1 MNHNS and CDR2 SASEGT. CDR3 length: 15 amino acids. CDR3 sequence: CASSEAQGGSYGYTF. The CDR3 nucleotides read TGTGCCAGCAGTGAAGCTCAGGGTGGAAGCTATGGCTACACCTTC.

The rearrangement joins TRBV5-6 to TRBJ2-5; 8 bases agree with TRBD1. The ends lost 5 bases at V and 5 bases at J; junction bases unmatched: 8. In germline, CDR1 is SGHDT, CDR2 YYEEEE. The CDR3 covers 14 residues. CDR3: CASSSTGVWETQYF. In DNA, the CDR3 is TGTGCCAGCAGTTCGACAGGGGTGTGGGAGACCCAGTACTTC.

The chain has TRBV5-4 and TRBJ1-6; D perhaps matches TRBD1 (6 bases). V was cut by 0 bases and J by 8 bases, with 12 bases left in between. Germline-derived CDR1 and CDR2 are SGHNT and YYREEE (reference sequence). CDR3 length: 15 residues. The CDR3 nucleotides are TGTGCCAGCAGCTTGGGCAGGGGCGGAGATTCACCCCTCCACTTT. Translation: CASSLGRGGDSPLHF.

The genes are TRBV10-1 and TRBJ2-6, with 9 bases aligning to TRBD1. Germline V gives CDR1 WNHNN, CDR2 SYGVQD (reference sequence). The CDR3 sequence is 17 residues long. V was pared by 6 bases and J by 4 bases, with 10 bases of the junction left unmatched. The CDR3 here is CASRRDRVAGGANVLTF. The CDR3 DNA sequence: TGCGCCAGCAGAAGGGACAGGGTGGCGGGGGGGGCCAACGTCCTGACTTTC.

To note about this clone: One junction end does not reproduce the germline sequence, and a read error may be involved. The rearrangement joins TRBV5-8 to TRBJ1-4, with a weak D call TRBD1 (5 bases). CDR3 size: 15 residues. Per germline, CDR1 SGHTS and CDR2 YDEGEE. The DNA for the CDR3 is TGTGCCAGCAGCCCCCAGGGTGGAACTACTGAAAAACTGTTTTTT. Translating gives CASSPQGGTTEKLFF.

This rearrangement joins TRBV27 to TRBJ1-6; TRBD1 might be the D (5 bases). Germline assignment: CDR1 MNHEY and CDR2 SMNVEV (reference sequence). Trimming left V 6 bases short and J 9 bases short, with 12 bases between. This CDR3 region has 13 residues. The CDR3 loop reads CASRSTDFSPLHF. The CDR3 region has the DNA TGTGCCAGCAGATCGACAGACTTTTCACCCCTCCACTTT.

This chain connects TRBV27 to TRBJ2-1; perhaps TRBD1 as D (5 bases). Trimming removed 2 bases from V and 8 bases from J, with 13 bases in between. The CDR3 is 14 residues long. Germline CDR1 is MNHEY and CDR2 is SMNVEV (reference sequence). The CDR3 here is CASSLKAGRHEQFF. As DNA, the CDR3 is TGTGCCAGCAGTTTAAAGGCAGGGCGCCATGAGCAGTTCTTC.

The chain combines TRBV27 with TRBJ2-1; TRBD2 matches at 12 bases. The CDR3 runs to 16 residues. Looked up from germline, CDR1 is MNHEY and CDR2 is SMNVEV (reference sequence). V gave up 3 bases and J gave up 8 bases; unmatched junction bases: 8. The CDR3 DNA reads TGTGCCAGCAGTTTCCTAACTAGCGGGAGGAACTATGAGCAGTTCTTC. This translates into CASSFLTSGRNYEQFF.

A single count supports this clone. The genes are TRBV3-1 (or the pseudogene TRBV3-2) and TRBJ1-2; 7 bases match TRBD1. Germline CDR1 reads LGHDT; CDR2 reads YNNKEL (reference sequence). This CDR3 has 13 amino acids. J was trimmed by 8 bases and V by 1 base; bases with no gene match: 4. Here the CDR3 DNA reads TGTGCCAGCAGCCAAGGACAGGGAATAGGCTACACCTTC. Its protein is CASSQGQGIGYTF.

The V and J genes are TRBV6-5 and TRBJ2-1; 7 bases are a match to TRBD1. Trimming cost V 4 bases and J 7 bases; bases outside gene matches: 10. The CDR3 is made up of 15 amino acids. CDR1 MNHEY and CDR2 SVGAGI come from the germline V gene. CDR3 protein: CASSFLGTARNEQFF. The CDR3 bases are TGTGCCAGCAGTTTCCTGGGGACAGCCCGGAATGAGCAGTTCTTC.

This chain uses TRBV19 with TRBJ2-1; D possibly corresponds to TRBD1 (6 bases). Per germline, CDR1 LNHDA and CDR2 SQIVND (reference sequence). Trimming cost V 8 bases and J 8 bases, with 22 bases left between them. The CDR3 has 15 amino acids. The CDR3 DNA follows: TGTGCCAGTGACGATCCGGGACACCGGTCGGATGAGCAGTTCTTC. Translating gives CASDDPGHRSDEQFF.

This clone was recorded once. J is TRBJ1-2 and V is TRBV4-2; 8 bases align to TRBD1. The J segment lost 5 bases and the V segment lost 4 bases, leaving 9 bases of the junction unmatched. The germline CDR1 and CDR2 sequences are LGHNA and YNFKEQ. The CDR3 totals 15 residues. The CDR3 protein is CASSPYWTGPYGYTF. CDR3 nucleotides: TGTGCCAGCAGCCCCTATTGGACAGGGCCGTATGGCTACACCTTC.

The genes are TRBV28 and TRBJ2-7; possible D gene TRBD1, 6 bases. The V and J ends lost 8 bases and 3 bases respectively, with 17 bases between them. Germline V gene sequence: CDR1 MDHEN, CDR2 SYDVKM. The CDR3 runs 14 residues. DNA for the CDR3: TGTGCCAGCCACATGACAGGTCCTTACTACGAGCAGTACTTC. It specifies CASHMTGPYYEQYF.

This clone was counted once. The chain joins TRBV5-1 to TRBJ1-1; D is undetermined. V was pared by 0 bases and J by 2 bases, with 5 bases between. The CDR3 covers 13 residues. Per germline, CDR1 SGHRS and CDR2 YFSETQ. The CDR3 DNA follows: TGCGCCAGCAGCTTGGCCCCAAACACTGAAGCTTTCTTT. It specifies CASSLAPNTEAFF.

The J gene is TRBJ2-2, the V gene TRBV27, with TRBD1 matching 11 bases. The CDR3 sequence is 17 residues long. V was clipped by 8 bases and J by 0 bases; unmatched bases: 8. In germline, CDR1 is MNHEY, CDR2 SMNVEV (reference sequence). The CDR3 protein is CASRGQGVYSNTGELFF. CDR3 in DNA: TGTGCCAGCCGGGGACAGGGGGTTTATTCGAACACCGGGGAGCTGTTTTTT.

This clone was observed once. Here the CDR3 reads CAWSLTGGSNQPQHF. The CDR3 DNA sequence: TGTGCCTGGAGTCTGACAGGGGGTAGCAATCAGCCCCAGCATTTT. The rearrangement uses TRBV30 and TRBJ1-5; 9 bases fit TRBD1. Germline V gives CDR1 GTSNPN, CDR2 SVGIG (reference sequence). CDR3 length: 15 amino acids. V was pared by 2 bases and J by 0 bases, with 2 bases of the junction left unmatched.

The chain links TRBV15 to TRBJ2-5, with a possible D match to TRBD1 (6 bases). The CDR3 is 13 residues long. The germline V and J ends were trimmed by 5 bases and 7 bases, with 14 bases remaining between them. Germline CDR1 and CDR2: LNHNV and YYDKDF (reference sequence). This CDR3 is CATSLLGRGTQYF. CDR3 in DNA: TGTGCCACCAGCTTACTGGGCAGGGGGACCCAGTACTTC.